This T cell receptor (beta chain) was documented in a study of beta chain features in type 1 diabetes (dated 2018 in TCRdb). A note on the overall study: Mean age, gender distribution, total cell number and subset yield were not different between patients and healthy donors. Across all samples, approximately 98,000,000 sorted cells were examined, and cell number per subset correlated strongly with RNA yield. The study compared TCRB repertoires of sorted circulating CD4+ T cell subsets between recently diagnosed type 1 diabetes patients and matched healthy donors. Naive and central memory subsets were obtained from all 30 or so donors, but regulatory and stem cell-like memory subsets were isolated from only 8 patients and roughly 8 healthy donors.

Beyond this particular receptor, the publication reports: At VDJ recombination sites, patients with type 1 diabetes made fewer insertions and deleted more nucleotides, a pattern implying thymic rearrangement abnormalities. Because cDNA was sequenced instead of genomic DNA, activated cells with high expression could be over-represented, although the groups did not differ in activation or CD3 levels. Because small numbers of individuals were included in the HLA sub-analyses, any influence of HLA type on TCRB rearrangement was left unresolved. PCR may preferentially amplify shorter templates, but because patient and control samples were amplified and corrected together, any resulting skew would affect both groups equally. Naive, central memory and regulatory TCRB repertoires appeared more similar among patients than among healthy donors. A moderate but significant shortening of TCRB CDR3 length was observed in type 1 diabetes patients in all four CD4+ subsets.

This clone was observed at least ten times. This clone's antigen is unknown. Within one base of it there is no much larger clone, and no base qualities were kept. Each donor gave one peripheral blood draw, averaging about 120 mL, which was collected into heparinised tubes. Naive, central memory, regulatory and stem cell-like memory CD4+ T cells were sorted on a BD FACSAria II using a panel including CD45RO, CCR7, CD25, CD127, CD95 and CD27. Every sorted population had a purity above 95%. Right away, PBMCs were isolated by Lymphoprep density gradient centrifugation and were stained directly, with no culture step. Samples were stained and sorted in pairs, with one healthy donor and one patient per experiment, so that batch effects were minimized. From a lookup of the germline V gene, CDR1 and CDR2 are KGHSH and LQKENI. The CDR3 measures 16 amino acids from cysteine to phenylalanine. This entry keeps only the CDR3 DNA: 48 bases, framed from base 1. The germline V and J ends show losses of 3 bases and 4 bases respectively, and no gene match explains 8 bases of the junction.

The High Capacity cDNA Reverse Transcription Kit was used to reverse transcribe all of the isolated RNA, meaning that expressed TCRB transcripts were what got sequenced. Deep immunoSEQ sequencing was applied to naive, central memory and regulatory T cell samples, giving an average of roughly 3.5 million total reads per sample. Sorted cells were lysed in RLT buffer, and RNA was extracted using DNase-treated RNeasy Micro or Mini kits according to cell number. To prevent cross-contamination, each cell subset was processed individually, whereas patient and healthy donor samples were processed jointly. TCRB sequences were amplified from cDNA with the immunoSEQ multiplex PCR, producing 87-bp fragments spanning the CDR3 region. Sequencing of the amplicons was performed on the Illumina HiSeq platform. Turning to the authors' computational methods: Synthetic template baselines were used to correct PCR bias computationally, reads within Hamming distance 2 were collapsed together, and singletons that could not be merged were discarded. Reads were aligned against IMGT so that V, D and J genes, CDR3 length and insertions or deletions at six rearrangement sites could be assigned. Within each subset, clonotype counts were normalized to sorted cell number, and only after that were true diversity and Gini coefficients computed with the tcR R package. The overlap coefficient, calculated on TCRB nucleotide sequences, was used to measure repertoire sharing. Imported from immuneACCESS, the table was reduced by TCRdb to in-frame sequences with V and J called. These copies leave out some clones; in studies compared against another copy, an unresolved V gene accounts for under half, and the cause of the remainder is not known. The DNA gave D and trimming, while V, J and clone size come from that table. This sample holds around 300,000 clones; about 8% were observed only once. The ten largest account for over 0.8% of the sample.

Recombination connected TRBV18 to TRBJ2-3, with 9 bases matching TRBD1. The clonotype originates from a woman between 18 and 29 years old in good health. Sequencing was done on a sample of central memory CD4+ T cells from blood. The CDR3 region: CASSPVPGTGPDTQYF. The nucleotide sequence reads as follows: TGTGCCAGCTCACCCGTTCCCGGGACAGGGCCAGATACGCAGTATTTT.